Below, one T cell receptor beta chain is given with its context. The target of this receptor is not known. No base-level quality is on record; no much larger clone is a single base apart. The data were taken from a study of cytomegalovirus exposure and HLA in healthy donors (dated 2017 in TCRdb). Some background on the complete study: A later analysis indicated that the 100 to 150 validation repertoires were generated on the platform also employed for the 700 or so repertoires of the first cohort. The study aimed to test whether signatures of past pathogen exposure could be identified by cataloging public T cell receptors. In addition to the first cohort of around 670 subjects, a separate validation cohort of over 90 different subjects was used. To predict cytomegalovirus infection status, the study brought together high-throughput TCR immunosequencing, statistical association of individual TCRs with disease status, and machine learning.

V lost 5 bases and J lost 0 bases, and the count of bases not matched to a germline gene is 7. There are 15 amino acids in the CDR3, from cysteine to phenylalanine inclusive. Solely the CDR3 DNA is kept, with 45 bases framed from the first base. CDR1 and CDR2 are drawn from the germline V gene: SGHVS, FNYEAQ. Libraries were constructed by the immunoSEQ multiplex PCR assay. The authors processed their data as follows. A statistical classification framework was developed to diagnose cytomegalovirus status using the catalog of TCR beta chain sequences. Sourced from immuneACCESS, this table was stored by TCRdb with only in-frame sequences that have V and J called. A share of the clones is absent; for the studies checked, an unresolved V gene accounts for under half, and the remainder has no known explanation. The DNA was the basis for D and trimming; V, J and clone size are from that table. The sample data list around 220,000 clones, and about 86% of these were observed just once. The biggest ten clones account for approximately 2.9% of the sample.

Separate from the approximately 730-subject first cohort, the validation cohort of roughly 110 subjects was the group to which the donors belonged. The paper as a whole reports these results and caveats: The authors suggested that the approach could potentially be generalized to other disease states and immunological phenotypes. While some public TCRs were present in many individuals, most TCR sequences turned up only very rarely across donors. In both the original and validation cohorts, the classifier was reported to diagnose cytomegalovirus status with high specificity and sensitivity. The study listed 150 to 200 TCR beta chains as associated with cytomegalovirus. All 120 or so repertoires were used to score co-occurrence in the validation cohort in a later analysis, because that analysis had no HLA typing for the cohort. A later analysis found that TCRs clustered in the first cohort also tended to co-occur in the 130 or so validation repertoires, with approximately 95% of cluster scores above 0. In vitro tests confirmed that a few of the cytomegalovirus-associated TCR beta chains recognize cytomegalovirus antigens.

Sequencing was done on a sample of PBMCs. Rearrangement joined TRBV7-6 to TRBJ2-7; the central 7 bases match TRBD2. This sequence was found in a woman between 18 and 30 years old in good health and CMV-seronegative. The CDR3: CASSPERGRSYEQYF. The nucleotide sequence is given as TGTGCCAGCAGCCCCGAGCGGGGCCGCTCCTACGAGCAGTACTTC. The CDR3 plus the reference TRBV7-6 and TRBJ2-7 genes for the other parts give the full variable domain: GAGVSQSPRYKVTKRGQDVALRCDPISGHVSLYWYRQALGQGPEFLTYFNYEAQQDKSGLPNDRFSAERPEGSISTLTIQRTEQRDSAMYRCASSPERGRSYEQYFGPGTRLTVT.